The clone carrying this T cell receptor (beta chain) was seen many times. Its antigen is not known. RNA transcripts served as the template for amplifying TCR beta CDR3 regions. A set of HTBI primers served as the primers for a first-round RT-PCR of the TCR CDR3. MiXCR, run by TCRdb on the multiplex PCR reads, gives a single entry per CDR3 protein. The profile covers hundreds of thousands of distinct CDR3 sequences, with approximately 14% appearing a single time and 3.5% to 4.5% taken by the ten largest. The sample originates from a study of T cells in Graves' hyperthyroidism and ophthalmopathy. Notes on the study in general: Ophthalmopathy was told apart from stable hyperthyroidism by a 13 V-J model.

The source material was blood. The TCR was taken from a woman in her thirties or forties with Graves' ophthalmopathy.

The CDR3 region is CASKTSGRSYEQYF. DNA of the CDR3: TGTGCCAGCAAGACTAGCGGACGCTCCTACGAGCAGTACTTC. The V and J genes are TRBV27 and TRBJ2-7; TRBD2 agrees at 9 bases. J gave up 0 bases and V 7 bases, and 4 bases lay outside the gene matches. Looked up from germline, CDR1 is MNHEY and CDR2 is SMNVEV (reference sequence). The CDR3 spans 14 residues.